This T cell receptor beta chain was identified in a study of blood T cell repertoires in COVID-19. As for the study in general: The United States, Italy and Spain supplied acute and convalescent COVID-19 samples. The cDNA or gDNA used as material had been derived from T cells, B-cell-depleted T cells, or PBMCs.

One Seattle source followed patients from active infection through their disease course. Trimming cost V 2 bases and J 4 bases, with 8 bases left between them. Looked up from germline, CDR1 is ENHRY and CDR2 is SYGVKD. This CDR3 has 14 residues. Authors' analysis steps: Reference gene primer amplification gave nucleated cell count estimates. Assay: immunoSEQ multiplex PCR; the TCRdb copy retains only in-frame clones and omits some. V, J and clone size derive from that table, while D and trimming were established from the DNA sequence. The sample comprises about 210,000 clones, under 85% of which are singletons, and about 7.8% rests with the top ten.

The chain carries TRBV10-3 and TRBJ1-4; D possibly corresponds to TRBD1 (6 bases). The source of this sequence is a woman of 80 years or more with COVID-19, enrolled during active disease. Sequencing was done on a sample of peripheral blood. This chain's CDR3 is CAISEGQYNEKLFF. Written as DNA, the CDR3 is TGTGCCATCAGTGAGGGACAGTATAATGAAAAACTGTTTTTT.